The entry that follows covers one TCR beta chain sequence. Its antigen is unknown. This sample includes further DNA sequences coding for the same CDR3. Template for every sorted-subset replicate PCR totaled around 200 ng DNA, roughly 30,000 T cell genomes. Profiled with immunoSEQ multiplex PCR; TCRdb holds only in-frame clones, not every one. The sample contains roughly 2 million clones, under 97% of which appear only once. Germline CDR1 reads SGHTA; CDR2 reads FQGTGA. Trimming left V 3 bases short and J 4 bases short, with 9 bases between. There are 13 residues in the CDR3. The entry originates in a study of shared clonotypes between healthy human individuals. Study context: For every donor, three CD4 naive, three CD4 memory, two CD8 naive and one CD8 memory plates were used. Study results and caveats: Incompleteness in sorted-subset sequencing, despite large depth, was shown by rarefaction.

The rearrangement joins TRBV7-3 to TRBJ1-1; D call uncertain. The source is a young man in good health. Material for sequencing was naive CD4+ T cells sorted from blood. The subset denotes: CD45RA+ positively selected. CDR3 residues: CASSFDRSTEAFF. In DNA, the CDR3 is TGTGCCAGCAGCTTTGACCGCAGCACTGAAGCTTTCTTT.